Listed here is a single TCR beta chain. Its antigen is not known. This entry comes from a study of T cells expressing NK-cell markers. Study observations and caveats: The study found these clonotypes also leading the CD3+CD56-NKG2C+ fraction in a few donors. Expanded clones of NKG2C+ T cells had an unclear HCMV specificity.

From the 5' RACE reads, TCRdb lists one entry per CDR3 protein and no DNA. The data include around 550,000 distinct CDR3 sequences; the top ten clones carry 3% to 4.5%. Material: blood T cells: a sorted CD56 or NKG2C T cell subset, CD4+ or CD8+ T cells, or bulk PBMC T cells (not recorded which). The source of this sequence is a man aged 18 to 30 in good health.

CDR3 loop: CSASALTGETQYF. V usage is TRBV20-1 and J usage is TRBJ2-5. This CDR3 spans 13 amino acids. Germline V CDR1 and CDR2: DFQATT, SNEGSKA (reference sequence).